This TCR beta chain was retrieved from a study of shared clonotypes between healthy human individuals. Splitting of CD4+ cells produced CD45RA+ naive and CD45RA-negative memory subsets. V was trimmed by 5 bases and J by 5 bases, leaving 15 bases between them. CDR1 is SGHVS, CDR2 FNYEAQ, per germline. The CDR3 is 14 amino acids. Study-level findings and limits: Sharing across four donors was highest in naive CD4 (roughly 5%) and lowest in memory CD8 (approximately 0.4%). Shared clonotypes across all four donors exceeded non-shared ones in generation probability. Larger richness was generally estimated for naive than memory subsets.

Sequencing used immunoSEQ multiplex PCR; TCRdb keeps in-frame clones, though not all of them. The sample lists over 1.5 million clones, 95% to 99% occurring once. Notes on this clone: Its cognate antigen is unknown.

This sequence originates from a man aged 25-45 years in good health. The sequencing sample was made of naive CD4+ T cells sorted from blood. Subset denoted: CD45RA+ positively selected. The chain joins TRBV7-6 to TRBJ2-5; possibly TRBD1 for D (6 bases). In DNA, the CDR3 is TGTGCCAGCAGCCCAGTGGTCCAGGGGGAGACCCAGTACTTC. This codes for CASSPVVQGETQYF.